This entry describes one TCR beta chain. The data derive from a study of blood T cell repertoires in COVID-19. About the study: Sample material is recorded as cDNA or gDNA derived from T cells, B-cell-depleted T cells, or PBMCs.

Germline CDR1 reads SGHRS; CDR2 reads YFSETQ. The CDR3 contains 16 residues. Trimming cost V 0 bases and J 7 bases; bases outside gene matches: 9. This table comes from immunoSEQ multiplex PCR, and its TCRdb copy is limited to in-frame clones, with some not included. The top ten hold approximately 2.9% of the sample, which has hundreds of thousands of clones, roughly nine tenths seen once. Sequencing input: PBMCs or T cells enriched from blood (not recorded which). This clonotype was sampled from a woman between 45 and 65 years old who had been exposed to COVID-19. The chain recombines TRBV5-1 with TRBJ2-1; 8 bases are a match to TRBD2. The CDR3 DNA reads TGCGCCAGCAGCTTGGGCGGGGGGCAGTTCTGGAATGAGCAGTTCTTC. Translated: CASSLGGGQFWNEQFF.